This T cell receptor (beta chain) was identified in a study of graft-versus-host responses after intestinal transplantation. Overall study context: In this cohort, recipients had multivisceral, liver-intestinal, or isolated intestinal transplants.

Method: immunoSEQ multiplex PCR; TCRdb's copy keeps in-frame clones and lacks some. There are approximately 71,000 clones in the sample; 70% to 90% occur only once, and nearly 2.5% lies in the top ten. V lost 4 bases and J lost 3, with 10 bases in between. Germline CDR1 and CDR2: SGHRS and YFSETQ. The CDR3 consists of 13 residues. As to this clone: Its specificity is not known.

This clonotype originated in a human donor who received an intestinal transplant. The chain is built from TRBV5-1 and TRBJ1-1; D gene uncertain. Sequencing was performed on unstimulated CD8+ T cells sorted from spleen or lymph node cells, taken before intestinal transplant. The CDR3 protein is CASSTDPDTEAFF. The CDR3, as DNA: TGCGCCAGCAGCACAGACCCAGACACTGAAGCTTTCTTT.